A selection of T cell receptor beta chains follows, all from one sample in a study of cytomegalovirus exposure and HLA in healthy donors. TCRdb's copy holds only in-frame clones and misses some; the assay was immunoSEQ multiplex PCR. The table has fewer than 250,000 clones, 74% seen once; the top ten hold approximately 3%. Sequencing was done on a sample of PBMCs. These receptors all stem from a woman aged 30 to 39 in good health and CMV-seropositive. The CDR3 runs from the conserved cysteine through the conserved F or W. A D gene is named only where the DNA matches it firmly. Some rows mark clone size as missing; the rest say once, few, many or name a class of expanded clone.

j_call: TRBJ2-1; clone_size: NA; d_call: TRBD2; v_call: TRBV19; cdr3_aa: CASSIGSSGYNEQFF; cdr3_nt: TGTGCCAGTAGTATCGGTTCTAGCGGGTACAATGAGCAGTTCTTC
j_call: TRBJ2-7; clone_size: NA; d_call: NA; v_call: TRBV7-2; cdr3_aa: CASSLGGPRYEQYF; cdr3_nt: TGTGCCAGCAGCTTAGGCGGGCCACGGTACGAGCAGTACTTC
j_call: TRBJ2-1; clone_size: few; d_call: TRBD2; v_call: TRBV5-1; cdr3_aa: CASSFSGGGNEQFF; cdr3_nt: TGCGCCAGCAGCTTCTCGGGAGGGGGAAATGAGCAGTTCTTC
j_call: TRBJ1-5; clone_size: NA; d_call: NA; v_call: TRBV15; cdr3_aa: CATSRGGRGGNQPQHF; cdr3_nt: TGTGCCACCAGCAGAGGGGGGAGAGGGGGTAATCAGCCCCAGCATTTT
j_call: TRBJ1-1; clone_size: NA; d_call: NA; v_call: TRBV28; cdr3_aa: CASSLDRMNTEAFF; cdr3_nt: TGTGCCAGCAGTCTCGACAGAATGAACACTGAAGCTTTCTTT
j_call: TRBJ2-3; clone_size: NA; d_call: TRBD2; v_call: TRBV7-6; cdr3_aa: CASSLEGPSGATDTQYF; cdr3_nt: TGTGCCAGCAGCTTAGAGGGACCTAGCGGGGCCACAGATACGCAGTATTTT
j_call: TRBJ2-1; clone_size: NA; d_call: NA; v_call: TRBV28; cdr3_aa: CASSLIPGYNEQFF; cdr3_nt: TGTGCCAGCAGTTTAATCCCGGGTTACAATGAGCAGTTCTTC
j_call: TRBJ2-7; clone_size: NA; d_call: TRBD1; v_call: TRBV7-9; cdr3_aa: CASSVDRVAYEQYF; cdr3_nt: TGTGCCAGCAGCGTCGACAGGGTAGCCTACGAGCAGTACTTC
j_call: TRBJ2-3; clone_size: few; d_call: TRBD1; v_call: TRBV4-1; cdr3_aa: CASSQDRASTDTQYF; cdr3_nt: TGCGCCAGCAGCCAGGACAGGGCTAGCACAGATACGCAGTATTTT
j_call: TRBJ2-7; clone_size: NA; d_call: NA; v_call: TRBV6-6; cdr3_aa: CASSYPEGPTSYEQYF; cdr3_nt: TGTGCCAGCAGTTACCCCGAGGGCCCCACCTCCTACGAGCAGTACTTC
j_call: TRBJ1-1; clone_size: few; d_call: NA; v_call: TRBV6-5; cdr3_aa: CASSYSRTAEAFF; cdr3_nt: TGTGCCAGCAGTTACTCAAGGACAGCCGAAGCTTTCTTT
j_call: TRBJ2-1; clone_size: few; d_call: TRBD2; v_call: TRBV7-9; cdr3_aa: CASSFPKTSGIGDEQFF; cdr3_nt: TGTGCCAGCAGCTTCCCCAAAACTAGCGGGATAGGGGATGAGCAGTTCTTC
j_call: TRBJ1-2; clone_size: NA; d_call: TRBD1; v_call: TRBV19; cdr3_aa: CASRQGGDYGYTF; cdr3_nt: TGTGCCAGTCGTCAGGGGGGAGACTATGGCTACACCTTC
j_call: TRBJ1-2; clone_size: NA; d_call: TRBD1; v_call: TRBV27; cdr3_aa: CASRGTGRNYGYTF; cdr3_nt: TGTGCCAGCAGGGGGACAGGGAGAAACTATGGCTACACCTTC
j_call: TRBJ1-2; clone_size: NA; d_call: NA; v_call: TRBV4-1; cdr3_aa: CASSQARPHGGYGYTF; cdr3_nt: TGCGCCAGCAGCCAAGCGCGGCCCCACGGAGGCTATGGCTACACCTTC
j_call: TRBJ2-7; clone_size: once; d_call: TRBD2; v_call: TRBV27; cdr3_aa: CASSLTSSDYEQYF; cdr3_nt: TGTGCCAGCAGTTTGACTAGCAGTGACTACGAGCAGTACTTC
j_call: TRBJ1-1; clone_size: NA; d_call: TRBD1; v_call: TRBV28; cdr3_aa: CASSPPTGSTEAFF; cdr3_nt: TGTGCCAGCAGTCCTCCGACAGGGAGCACTGAAGCTTTCTTT
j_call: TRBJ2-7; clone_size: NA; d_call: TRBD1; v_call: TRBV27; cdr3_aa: CASWTGAGYEQYF; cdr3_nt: TGTGCCAGCTGGACAGGGGCGGGCTACGAGCAGTACTTC
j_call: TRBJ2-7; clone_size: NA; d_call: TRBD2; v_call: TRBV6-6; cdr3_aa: CASSTLAGGSYEQYF; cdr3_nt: TGTGCCAGCAGTACGCTAGCGGGTGGCTCCTACGAGCAGTACTTC
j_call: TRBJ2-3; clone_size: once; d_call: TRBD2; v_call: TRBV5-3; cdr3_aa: CARSLATGLATDTQYF; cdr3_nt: TGTGCCAGAAGCTTGGCGACGGGACTAGCGACCGATACGCAGTATTTT
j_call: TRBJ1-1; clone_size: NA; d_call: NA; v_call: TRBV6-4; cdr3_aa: CASSRDILNTEAFF; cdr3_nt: TGTGCCAGCAGTCGGGACATCTTAAACACTGAAGCTTTCTTT
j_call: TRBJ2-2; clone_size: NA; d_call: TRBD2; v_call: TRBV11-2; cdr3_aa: CASRQAGGLNTGELFF; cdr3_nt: TGTGCCAGCAGGCAGGCGGGGGGACTGAACACCGGGGAGCTGTTTTTT
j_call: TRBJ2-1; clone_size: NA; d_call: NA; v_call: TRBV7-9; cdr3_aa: CASSLSDLDSNNEQFF; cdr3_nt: TGTGCCAGCAGCTTATCCGACTTGGACAGCAACAATGAGCAGTTCTTC
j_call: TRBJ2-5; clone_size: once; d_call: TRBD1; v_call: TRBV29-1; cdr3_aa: CSVDRDRVRETQYF; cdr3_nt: TGCAGCGTTGATCGGGACAGGGTTCGAGAGACCCAGTACTTC
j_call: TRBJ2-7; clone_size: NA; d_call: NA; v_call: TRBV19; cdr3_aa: CASSTTGLTYEQYF; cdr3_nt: TGTGCCAGTAGCACTACAGGGTTAACCTACGAGCAGTACTTC